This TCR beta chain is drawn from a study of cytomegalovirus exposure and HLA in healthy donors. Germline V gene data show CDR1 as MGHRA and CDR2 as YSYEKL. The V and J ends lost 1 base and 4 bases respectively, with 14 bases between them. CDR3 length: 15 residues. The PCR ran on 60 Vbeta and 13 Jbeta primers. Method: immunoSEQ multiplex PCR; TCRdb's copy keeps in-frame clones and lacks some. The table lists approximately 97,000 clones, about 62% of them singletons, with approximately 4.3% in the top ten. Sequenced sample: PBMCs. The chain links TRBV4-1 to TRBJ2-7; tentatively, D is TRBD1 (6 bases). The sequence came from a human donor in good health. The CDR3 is CASSQAPGVGYEQYF. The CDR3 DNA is TGCGCCAGCAGCCAAGCCCCAGGGGTGGGTTACGAGCAGTACTTC.